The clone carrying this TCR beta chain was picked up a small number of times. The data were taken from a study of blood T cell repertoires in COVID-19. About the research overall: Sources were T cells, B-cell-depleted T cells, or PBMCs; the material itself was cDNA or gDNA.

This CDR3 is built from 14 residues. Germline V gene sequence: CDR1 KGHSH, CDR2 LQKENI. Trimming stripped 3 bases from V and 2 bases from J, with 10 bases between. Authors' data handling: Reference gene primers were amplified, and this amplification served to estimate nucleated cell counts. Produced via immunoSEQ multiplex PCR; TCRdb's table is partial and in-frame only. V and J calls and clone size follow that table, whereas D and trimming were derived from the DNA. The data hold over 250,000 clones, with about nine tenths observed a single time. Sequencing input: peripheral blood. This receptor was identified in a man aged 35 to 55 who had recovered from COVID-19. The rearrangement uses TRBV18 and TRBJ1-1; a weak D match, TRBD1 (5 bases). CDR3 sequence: CASSPDRTNTEAFF. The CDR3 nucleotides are TGTGCCAGCTCACCTGACAGAACTAACACTGAAGCTTTCTTT.